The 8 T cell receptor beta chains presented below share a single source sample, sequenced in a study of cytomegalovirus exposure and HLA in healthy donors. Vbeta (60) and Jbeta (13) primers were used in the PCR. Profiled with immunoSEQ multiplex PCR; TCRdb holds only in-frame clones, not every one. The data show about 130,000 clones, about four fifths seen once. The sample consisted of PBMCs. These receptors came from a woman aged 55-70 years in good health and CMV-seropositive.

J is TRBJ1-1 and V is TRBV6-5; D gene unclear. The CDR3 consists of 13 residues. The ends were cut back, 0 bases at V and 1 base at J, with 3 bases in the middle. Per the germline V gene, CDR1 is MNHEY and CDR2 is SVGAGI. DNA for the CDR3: TGTGCCAGCAGTTACTCCCAGAACACTGAAGCTTTCTTT. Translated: CASSYSQNTEAFF.

The DNA for the CDR3 is TGTGCCAGCAGCTTAGGAGCGGGGGCCGCGACAGATACGCAGTATTTT. This gives the protein CASSLGAGAATDTQYF. The rearrangement uses TRBV7-2 and TRBJ2-3, with 8 bases fitting TRBD2. Germline CDR1 and CDR2: SGHTA and FQGNSA. The CDR3 has 16 amino acids. The V and J ends lost 1 base and 3 bases, in that order; junction bases with no gene match: 6.

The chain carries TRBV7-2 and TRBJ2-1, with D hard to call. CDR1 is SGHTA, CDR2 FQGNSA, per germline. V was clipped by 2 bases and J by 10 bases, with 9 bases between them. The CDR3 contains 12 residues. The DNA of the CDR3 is TGTGCCAGCAGCTTATCGGTCGGGGAGCAGTTCTTC. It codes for CASSLSVGEQFF.

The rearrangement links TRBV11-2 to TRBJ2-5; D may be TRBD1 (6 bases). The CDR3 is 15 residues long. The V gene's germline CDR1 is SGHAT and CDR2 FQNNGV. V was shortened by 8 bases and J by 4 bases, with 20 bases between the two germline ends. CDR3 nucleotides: TGTGCCAGCTCCAGGGGACCAGGGAAATTAGAGACCCAGTACTTC. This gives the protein CASSRGPGKLETQYF.

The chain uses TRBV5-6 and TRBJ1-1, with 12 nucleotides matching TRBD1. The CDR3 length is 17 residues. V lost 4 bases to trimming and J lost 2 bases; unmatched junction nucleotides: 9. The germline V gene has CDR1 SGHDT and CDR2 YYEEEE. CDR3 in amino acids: CASSTPGQGARNTEAFF. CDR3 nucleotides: TGTGCCAGCAGCACCCCGGGACAGGGGGCTCGAAACACTGAAGCTTTCTTT.

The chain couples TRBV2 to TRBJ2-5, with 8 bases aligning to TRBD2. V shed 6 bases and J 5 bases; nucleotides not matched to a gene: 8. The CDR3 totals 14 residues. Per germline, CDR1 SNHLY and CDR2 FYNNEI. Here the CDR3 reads CASREPGLGETQYF. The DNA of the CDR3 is TGTGCCAGCAGGGAGCCGGGACTAGGGGAGACCCAGTACTTC.

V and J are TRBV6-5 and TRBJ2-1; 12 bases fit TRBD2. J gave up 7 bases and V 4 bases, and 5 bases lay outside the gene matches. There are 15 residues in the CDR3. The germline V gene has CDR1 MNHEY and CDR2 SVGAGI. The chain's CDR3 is CASSSSGTSGNEQFF. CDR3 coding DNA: TGTGCCAGCAGTTCCTCCGGGACTAGCGGGAATGAGCAGTTCTTC.

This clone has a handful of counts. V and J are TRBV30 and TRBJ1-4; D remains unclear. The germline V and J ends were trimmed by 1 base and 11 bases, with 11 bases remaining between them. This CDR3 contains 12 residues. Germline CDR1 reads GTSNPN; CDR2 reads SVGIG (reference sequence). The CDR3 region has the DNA TGTGCCTGGAGTGCGCGGGCCGAGAAACTGTTTTTT. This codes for CAWSARAEKLFF.